This entry lists 20 T cell receptor beta chains sequenced from one sample in a study of early T cells in non-severe SARS-CoV-2 infection. TCRdb processed the 5' RACE reads anew with MiXCR; each CDR3 protein has one entry. The sample yields about 36,000 distinct CDR3 sequences, under 8% seen once. The material was whole blood, obtained at baseline. All receptors derive from an adult who was a healthcare worker with PCR-confirmed SARS-CoV-2 infection or an uninfected control (not recorded which).

This clonotype was seen at least ten times. The chain combines TRBV29-1 with TRBJ2-3; TRBD2 aligns across 9 bases. This CDR3 has 13 residues. The V gene end was trimmed by 5 bases and the J gene end by 4 bases; junction bases not matched to a gene: 4. Germline V gives CDR1 SQVTM, CDR2 ANQGSEA. CDR3: CSVRIAGADTQYF. As DNA, the CDR3 is TGCAGCGTTAGAATAGCGGGAGCAGATACGCAGTATTTT.

This clonotype was recorded a few times. This rearrangement joins TRBV4-3 to TRBJ2-2; D not resolved. Trimming took off 0 bases at V and 2 bases at J, with 10 bases between the two ends. The CDR3 consists of 16 residues. Germline V gives CDR1 LGHNA, CDR2 YSLEER. CDR3 DNA sequence: TGCGCCAGCAGCCAAGATATGGCTCCTAACACCGGGGAGCTGTTTTTT. Its translation is CASSQDMAPNTGELFF.

This clonotype showed up just a few times. The chain links TRBV28 to TRBJ2-1; D not certain. V was pared by 7 bases and J by 5 bases, with 6 bases between. The CDR3 loop spans 11 amino acids. The germline CDR1 and CDR2 sequences are MDHEN and SYDVKM. The DNA of the CDR3 is TGTGCCAGCACCGCGCACAATGAGCAGTTCTTC. Translating gives CASTAHNEQFF.

The chain couples TRBV6-5 to TRBJ2-3, with D uncertain. The germline V and J ends were trimmed by 3 bases and 0 bases, with 13 bases remaining between them. Germline V lookup: CDR1 MNHEY, CDR2 SVGAGI. The CDR3 length is 16 residues. Here the CDR3 reads CASSYILGGSTDTQYF. As DNA, the CDR3 is TGTGCCAGCAGTTATATTTTGGGCGGAAGCACAGATACGCAGTATTTT.

Ten or more counts support this clonotype. The chain is built from TRBV6-2 or TRBV6-3 and TRBJ1-1, with D hard to call. CDR3 length: 15 residues. In germline, CDR1 is MNHEY, CDR2 SVGEGT. V lost 2 bases to trimming and J lost 12 bases, with 22 bases between them. CDR3 nucleotides: TGTGCCAGCAGTTACCTAGACCTGCTTCGATTTAAAACTTTCTTT. As protein: CASSYLDLLRFKTFF.

This clonotype has a count of ten or more. This chain links TRBV24-1 with TRBJ2-7, with 8 bases matching TRBD2. J gave up 5 bases and V 6 bases, and 5 bases lay outside the gene matches. The germline gives CDR1 KGHDR, CDR2 SFDVKD. This CDR3 has 13 amino acids. The CDR3 protein is CATSSGSFNEQYF. The CDR3 DNA reads as TGTGCCACCAGTAGCGGGAGTTTCAACGAGCAGTACTTC.

This clonotype was counted at least ten times. The chain links TRBV20-1 to TRBJ2-1, with D possibly being TRBD2 (5 bases). The CDR3 extends over 14 amino acids. V gave up 0 bases and J gave up 7 bases, with 13 bases separating them. Looked up from germline, CDR1 is DFQATT and CDR2 is SNEGSKA (reference sequence). The CDR3 DNA follows: TGCAGTGCTAGAGAGTCGGGGAGACGGAATGAGCAGTTCTTC. This gives the protein CSARESGRRNEQFF.

This clonotype came up many times. The V and J genes are TRBV30 and TRBJ2-6; D is unresolved. This CDR3 has 12 amino acids. Trimming pared 4 bases from V and 8 bases from J, leaving 9 bases between. Germline values: CDR1 GTSNPN, CDR2 SVGIG (reference sequence). Written as DNA, the CDR3 is TGTGCCTGGACCCTACAGTCCAACGTCCTGACTTTC. Protein: CAWTLQSNVLTF.

In this sample, this clonotype turned up a few times. The V call is TRBV10-2, the J call TRBJ2-3, with D uncertain. Germline lookup yields CDR1 WSHSY and CDR2 SAAADI. CDR3 length: 17 residues. V was pared by 3 bases and J by 3 bases, with 19 bases between. This CDR3 reads CASSELNAGTRTDTQYF. DNA of the CDR3: TGCGCCAGCAGTGAACTGAACGCTGGCACAAGAACAGATACGCAGTATTTT.

This clonotype was detected ten times or more. The gene calls are TRBV10-2 and TRBJ2-1; TRBD2 might be the D (5 bases). V was pared by 6 bases and J by 4 bases, with 13 bases between. Per the germline V gene, CDR1 is WSHSY and CDR2 is SAAADI. The length of the CDR3 is 14 residues. DNA for the CDR3: TGCGCCAGCAGGAGCGGAGGCCCTTACAATGAGCAGTTCTTC. This encodes CASRSGGPYNEQFF.

This clonotype was observed many times. The V call is TRBV9, the J call TRBJ2-1; D is ambiguous. The V gene's germline CDR1 is SGDLS and CDR2 YYNGEE. V lost 0 bases and J 5 bases, leaving 12 bases between the germline ends. This CDR3 comprises 15 residues. The CDR3 bases are TGTGCCAGCAGCGTAGAAGGTACGGCAGACAATGAGCAGTTCTTC. It yields the protein CASSVEGTADNEQFF.

There are a few counts of this clonotype. V is TRBV15 and J is TRBJ2-3; tentatively, D is TRBD2 (6 bases). Trimming removed 0 bases from V and 8 bases from J, with 15 bases in between. Per the germline V gene, CDR1 is LNHNV and CDR2 is YYDKDF (reference sequence). This CDR3 spans 15 amino acids. The CDR3 bases are TGTGCCACCAGCAGAGATTTAGGACTAACACCTACGCAGTATTTT. Amino acids: CATSRDLGLTPTQYF.

In DNA, the CDR3 is TGTGCCACCGGCAATAACAGGGCCTCCTACGAGCAGTACTTC. This translates into CATGNNRASYEQYF. The gene calls are TRBV24-1 and TRBJ2-7, with a tentative D call TRBD1 (6 bases). Germline V gives CDR1 KGHDR, CDR2 SFDVKD. The CDR3 extends over 14 amino acids. V lost 9 bases and J lost 0, with 14 bases in between.

This clonotype was seen many times. This sequence joins TRBV12-3 or TRBV12-4 and TRBJ2-1; D unresolved. CDR3 length: 11 residues. Trimming shortened V by 3 bases and J by 4 bases, and 1 base separated the two germline ends. The CDR3 is CASSFYNEQFF. In nucleotides, the CDR3 is TGTGCCAGCAGTTTTTACAATGAGCAGTTCTTC.

The J gene is TRBJ1-1, the V gene TRBV7-6; 7 positions match TRBD1. The length of the CDR3 is 17 residues. Germline CDR1 and CDR2: SGHVS and FNYEAQ. V shed 4 bases, J shed 6 bases, and the junction held 17 bases outside the gene matches. CDR3 in amino acids: CASSSRGGYQGLAEAFF. In nucleotides, the CDR3 is TGTGCCAGCAGCTCCCGAGGGGGCTATCAGGGATTGGCTGAAGCTTTCTTT.

The table lists this clonotype with a few counts. The chain recombines TRBV11-2 with TRBJ1-4, with D unresolved. Per germline, CDR1 SGHAT and CDR2 FQNNGV. CDR3 length: 13 amino acids. V was trimmed by 5 bases and J by 7 bases, leaving 11 bases between them. The CDR3 is CASSQSSGEKLFF. The DNA of the CDR3 is TGTGCCAGCAGCCAATCCTCCGGTGAAAAACTGTTTTTT.

The chain combines TRBV27 with TRBJ2-3; D is uncertain. This CDR3 contains 12 residues. Trimming removed 3 bases at V and 5 bases at J, with 6 bases between. Germline CDR1 and CDR2: MNHEY and SMNVEV (reference sequence). CDR3 region: CASSFFGDTQYF. CDR3 DNA sequence: TGTGCCAGCAGTTTTTTCGGAGATACGCAGTATTTT.

This chain joins TRBV6-2 or TRBV6-3 and TRBJ2-1; maybe TRBD2 (6 bases). Trimming removed 6 bases from V and 3 bases from J, with 9 bases in between. The CDR3 covers 13 residues. Germline-derived CDR1 and CDR2 are MNHEY and SVGEGT. This CDR3 reads CASRRDHYNEQFF. CDR3 DNA: TGTGCCAGCAGGCGGGATCACTACAATGAGCAGTTCTTC.

In its sample, this clonotype was seen many times. The chain uses TRBV4-3 and TRBJ1-1; a weak D match, TRBD1 (6 bases). Trimming took off 4 bases at V and 1 base at J, with 10 bases between the two ends. The V gene's germline CDR1 is LGHNA and CDR2 YSLEER. This CDR3 is built from 14 residues. The CDR3, as DNA: TGCGCCAGCAGCCTGGGACACCAGAACACTGAAGCTTTCTTT. Translating gives CASSLGHQNTEAFF.

This clonotype was counted at least ten times. The chain carries TRBV11-2 and TRBJ2-7; D could derive from TRBD1 or TRBD2 (5 bases each). CDR3 length: 14 amino acids. Germline values: CDR1 SGHAT, CDR2 FQNNGV. Trimming shortened V by 6 bases and J by 4 bases, and 16 bases separated the two germline ends. CDR3 in amino acids: CASRSGALLYEQYF. The CDR3 nucleotides are TGTGCCAGCAGGTCCGGGGCCCTCCTTTACGAGCAGTACTTC. The variable domain in full, with the rest retrieved from reference TRBV11-2 and TRBJ2-7, is EAGVAQSPRYKIIEKRQSVAFWCNPISGHATLYWYQQILGQGPKLLIQFQNNGVVDDSQLPKDRFSAERLKGVDSTLKIQPAKLEDSAVYLCASRSGALLYEQYFGPGTRLTVT.